These 16 T cell receptor beta chains originate from one sample sequenced in a study of blood T cell repertoires in COVID-19. Profiled with immunoSEQ multiplex PCR; TCRdb holds only in-frame clones, not every one. The top ten clones hold 7% to 8.5% of a sample with about 220,000 clones, 60% to 85% of them seen once. The sample taken for sequencing was peripheral blood. The source is a woman in her 70s with acute or convalescent COVID-19.

The chain is built from TRBV4-1 and TRBJ1-2, with TRBD1 identical over 8 bases. This CDR3 has 15 residues. V trimming: 1 base; J trimming: 4 bases; junction bases outside the gene matches: 5. Germline values: CDR1 MGHRA, CDR2 YSYEKL. Here the CDR3 DNA reads TGCGCCAGCAGCCAAGTACACAGGGGGTCCTATGGCTACACCTTC. Translation gives CASSQVHRGSYGYTF.

The chain is built from TRBV2 and TRBJ2-6; the D gene could be TRBD1 or TRBD2 (5 bases each). The V end was cut by 7 bases, the J end by 4 bases, with 17 bases between. In germline, CDR1 is SNHLY, CDR2 FYNNEI. This CDR3 is 16 amino acids long. The CDR3 nucleotides read TGTGCCAGCAATGAGGGGCTGAATCCCGGGGCCAACGTCCTGACTTTC. Translated, it gives CASNEGLNPGANVLTF. Supplemented by reference TRBV2 and TRBJ2-6, the full variable domain reads EPEVTQTPSHQVTQMGQEVILRCVPISNHLYFYWYRQILGQKVEFLVSFYNNEISEKSEIFDDQFSVERPDGSNFTLKIRSTKLEDSAMYFCASNEGLNPGANVLTFGAGSRLTVL.

V and J are TRBV6-5 and TRBJ1-1; D is possibly TRBD1 (5 bases). The CDR3 runs to 15 residues. Trimming removed 2 bases from V and 4 bases from J, with 14 bases in between. CDR1 and CDR2 (germline): MNHEY, SVGAGI. CDR3 DNA: TGTGCCAGCAGTTACGGGGGGGGAATGAGCACTGAAGCTTTCTTT. Amino acids: CASSYGGGMSTEAFF.

The J gene is TRBJ2-5, the V gene TRBV4-3, with D perhaps matching TRBD1 (5 bases). Germline-derived CDR1 and CDR2 are LGHNA and YSLEER. The length of the CDR3 is 13 residues. The germline V and J ends were trimmed by 0 bases and 4 bases, with 6 bases remaining between them. The CDR3 spells CASSQDRGETQYF. In DNA form, the CDR3 reads TGCGCCAGCAGCCAAGATAGGGGAGAGACCCAGTACTTC.

The CDR3 sequence is CASKLGQGPRGNQPQHF. In DNA form, the CDR3 reads TGTGCCAGCAAGTTAGGGCAGGGGCCTCGAGGCAATCAGCCCCAGCATTTT. The gene calls are TRBV2 and TRBJ1-5, with D possibly matching TRBD1 (6 bases). CDR3 length: 17 residues. Germline lookup yields CDR1 SNHLY and CDR2 FYNNEI. Deletions cut 7 bases from V and 2 bases from J, with 21 bases between. The full variable domain, with the rest looked up from reference TRBV2 and TRBJ1-5, is EPEVTQTPSHQVTQMGQEVILRCVPISNHLYFYWYRQILGQKVEFLVSFYNNEISEKSEIFDDQFSVERPDGSNFTLKIRSTKLEDSAMYFCASKLGQGPRGNQPQHFGDGTRLSIL.

The V call is TRBV7-9, the J call TRBJ2-5; TRBD2 matches 15 bases. Per germline, CDR1 SEHNR and CDR2 FQNEAQ (reference sequence). This CDR3 region has 18 residues. The V gene end was trimmed by 7 bases and the J gene end by 5 bases; junction bases not matched to a gene: 14. CDR3 residues: CASTPPGGTSGGLETQYF. DNA for the CDR3: TGTGCCAGCACCCCCCCGGGGGGGACTAGCGGGGGGTTGGAGACCCAGTACTTC.

The chain links TRBV6-4 to TRBJ2-4; 9 nucleotides align to TRBD1. The germline CDR1 and CDR2 sequences are MRHNA and SNTAGT. This CDR3 has 13 residues. After removal of 6 bases from V and 6 bases from J, the junction contained 3 bases not matched to a gene. CDR3 residues: CASSPDRGNIQYF. The CDR3 bases are TGTGCCAGCAGCCCGGACAGGGGAAACATTCAGTACTTC.

V gene TRBV6-5 combines with J gene TRBJ1-1; D remains ambiguous. CDR3 length equals 16 residues. Germline V CDR1 and CDR2: MNHEY, SVGAGI. V was shortened by 2 bases and J by 0 bases, with 13 bases between the two germline ends. CDR3 DNA sequence: TGTGCCAGCAGTTACGTTACAAGGAGTATGAACACTGAAGCTTTCTTT. Protein sequence: CASSYVTRSMNTEAFF.

The DNA of the CDR3 is TGCGCCAGCAGCCGAAGGGGGCGCTCCTACGAGCAGTACTTC. As protein: CASSRRGRSYEQYF. V gene TRBV4-3 combines with J gene TRBJ2-7; TRBD1 matches at 7 bases. The CDR3 has 14 amino acids. Looked up from germline, CDR1 is LGHNA and CDR2 is YSLEER. V trimming: 4 bases; J trimming: 0 bases; junction bases outside the gene matches: 3.

This rearrangement joins TRBV7-2 to TRBJ2-1; TRBD1 might be the D (6 bases). From germline, CDR1 is SGHTA and CDR2 FQGNSA. The CDR3 is 15 residues long. V lost 5 bases, J lost 10 bases, and 21 bases lay in between. CDR3 region: CASSRDRDTLFEQFF. The CDR3 nucleotides read TGTGCCAGCAGCCGCGACCGGGACACTCTCTTCGAGCAGTTCTTC.

The chain uses TRBV7-2 and TRBJ1-2, with TRBD1 matching over 8 bases. Germline values: CDR1 SGHTA, CDR2 FQGNSA. V shed 4 bases, J shed 7 bases, and the junction held 14 bases outside the gene matches. The CDR3 sequence is 16 residues long. The CDR3 protein is CASSSGTGIHHGGYTF. For the CDR3, the DNA is TGTGCCAGCAGCTCAGGGACAGGCATACACCATGGTGGCTACACCTTC.

With regard to this clone: At the DNA level, this CDR3 is encoded by other sequences in the same sample as well. The chain uses TRBV20-1 and TRBJ2-1; D may be TRBD2 (6 bases). Per the germline V gene, CDR1 is DFQATT and CDR2 is SNEGSKA (reference sequence). This CDR3 comprises 11 residues. V was trimmed by 6 bases and J by 7 bases, leaving 10 bases between them. CDR3 loop: CSAGGENEQFF. For the CDR3, the DNA is TGCAGTGCCGGAGGGGAAAATGAGCAGTTCTTC.

This clone showed up just a few times. The V and J genes are TRBV11-3 and TRBJ2-2; D not certain. The V end was cut by 0 bases, the J end by 7 bases, with 3 bases between. The CDR3 totals 12 residues. The V gene's germline CDR1 is SGHNT and CDR2 YENEEA. CDR3: CASSLDYGELFF. The CDR3 nucleotides read TGTGCCAGCAGCTTAGACTACGGGGAGCTGTTTTTT.

The chain carries TRBV27 and TRBJ1-1; the D gene is possibly TRBD1 (5 bases). The CDR3 consists of 13 residues. The germline V gene encodes CDR1 MNHEY and CDR2 SMNVEV (reference sequence). The V end was cut by 5 bases, the J end by 5 bases, with 12 bases between. The CDR3 region is CASSPRVGTEAFF. The CDR3 DNA is TGTGCCAGCAGTCCCAGGGTCGGTACTGAAGCTTTCTTT.

This clone has more than one count but fewer than ten. V and J are TRBV5-4 and TRBJ1-3; a possible D gene is TRBD1 (6 bases). This CDR3 comprises 14 residues. From germline, CDR1 is SGHNT and CDR2 YYREEE (reference sequence). V shed 0 bases and J shed 4 bases, with 8 bases lying between them. CDR3 protein: CASSLGGQGNTIYF. The CDR3 coding sequence is TGTGCCAGCAGCTTGGGAGGACAGGGAAACACCATATATTTT.

The rearrangement joins TRBV5-6 to TRBJ1-2; 7 bases map to TRBD1. The CDR3 runs to 16 residues. V was pared by 4 bases and J by 0 bases, with 9 bases of the junction left unmatched. CDR1 SGHDT and CDR2 YYEEEE come from the germline V gene. The CDR3 region is CASSPRRDRSNYGYTF. In nucleotides, the CDR3 is TGTGCCAGCAGCCCACGCCGGGACAGATCTAACTATGGCTACACCTTC. Full variable domain (rest looked up from reference TRBV5-6 and TRBJ1-2): DAGVTQSPTHLIKTRGQQVTLRCSPKSGHDTVSWYQQALGQGPQFIFQYYEEEERQRGNFPDRFSGHQFPNYSSELNVNALLLGDSALYLCASSPRRDRSNYGYTFGSGTRLTVV.